One sample yielded the 30 T cell receptor beta chains listed below, sequenced in a study of shared clonotypes between healthy human individuals. The assay was immunoSEQ multiplex PCR, and TCRdb's table has in-frame clones only and misses some. The sample lists roughly 2 million clones, over 85% occurring once. Sequenced sample: naive CD4+ T cells sorted from blood. Subset of the sample: CD45RA+ positively selected. The receptor set was obtained from a young man in good health.

V gene TRBV7-2 combines with J gene TRBJ2-5; the D is unclear. Trimming took off 5 bases at V and 2 bases at J, with 12 bases between the two ends. The V gene's germline CDR1 is SGHTA and CDR2 FQGNSA. The length of the CDR3 is 14 residues. In DNA form, the CDR3 reads TGTGCCAGCAGCCCAACCGGGCCTCAAGAGACCCAGTACTTC. Translation: CASSPTGPQETQYF.

For this clone: Other DNA sequences within the sample encode an identical CDR3. The chain employs TRBV5-1 and TRBJ2-7; TRBD2 matches at 7 bases. The germline V gene encodes CDR1 SGHRS and CDR2 YFSETQ. With V trimmed by 4 bases and J by 0 bases, 7 bases remained unmatched. The CDR3 runs 15 residues. This chain's CDR3 is CASSPGGGSSYEQYF. The CDR3 DNA is TGCGCCAGCAGCCCTGGCGGCGGGAGCTCCTACGAGCAGTACTTC. Full variable domain (rest looked up from reference TRBV5-1 and TRBJ2-7): KAGVTQTPRYLIKTRGQQVTLSCSPISGHRSVSWYQQTPGQGLQFLFEYFSETQRNKGNFPGRFSGRQFSNSRSEMNVSTLELGDSALYLCASSPGGGSSYEQYFGPGTRLTVT.

The V gene is TRBV6-5, the J gene TRBJ2-7; tentatively, D is TRBD1 (5 bases). CDR3 length: 13 residues. Germline values: CDR1 MNHEY, CDR2 SVGAGI. V lost 7 bases and J 3 bases, leaving 13 bases between the germline ends. In DNA form, the CDR3 reads TGTGCCAGCAAAGACAGTCTGATCTACGAGCAGTACTTC. Its protein product is CASKDSLIYEQYF.

This chain links TRBV6-1 with TRBJ1-2, with D hard to call. The CDR3 has 14 residues. Germline lookup yields CDR1 MNHNS and CDR2 SASEGT. V was shortened by 1 base and J by 8 bases, with 14 bases between the two germline ends. The CDR3 protein is CASSEGPVSGGYTF. CDR3 nucleotides: TGTGCCAGCAGTGAAGGACCCGTATCGGGGGGCTACACCTTC.

The chain carries TRBV19 and TRBJ1-1; 7 nucleotides agree with TRBD1. Germline assignment: CDR1 LNHDA and CDR2 SQIVND (reference sequence). The CDR3 length is 16 residues. The V and J ends lost 7 bases and 1 base, in that order; junction bases with no gene match: 12. CDR3 nucleotide sequence: TGTGCCAGTAAGGAACAGGGGAACTATTGGAACACTGAAGCTTTCTTT. Its translation: CASKEQGNYWNTEAFF.

Regarding this clone: The same CDR3 can be traced to other DNA sequences in this sample. This chain uses TRBV5-1 with TRBJ2-1; a possible D gene is TRBD2 (5 bases). The CDR3 spans 11 residues. The V and J ends lost 4 bases and 9 bases respectively, with 8 bases between them. Germline V gives CDR1 SGHRS, CDR2 YFSETQ. CDR3 amino acids: CASSRGPEQFF. CDR3 nucleotides: TGCGCCAGCAGCCGGGGTCCTGAGCAGTTCTTC.

As concerns this clone: This same CDR3 is encoded by further DNA sequences in the sample. This chain links TRBV5-1 with TRBJ2-7, with a tentative D call TRBD1 (5 bases). Germline lookup yields CDR1 SGHRS and CDR2 YFSETQ. Between the trimmed V and J ends, which lost 2 bases and 0 bases, there was a span of 9 bases. This CDR3 region has 14 residues. CDR3 sequence reads: CASSLAGRSYEQYF. The CDR3 region has the DNA TGCGCCAGCAGCTTAGCAGGGCGCTCCTACGAGCAGTACTTC.

This chain connects TRBV13 to TRBJ2-4; the match to TRBD1 covers 8 bases. CDR1 is PRHDT and CDR2 is FYEKMQ in the germline V gene (reference sequence). The trim removed 5 bases at V and 0 bases at J, leaving 6 bases unmatched. There are 16 residues in the CDR3. The CDR3 bases are TGTGCCAGCAGCGCGAGACAGGGGAAAGCCAAAAACATTCAGTACTTC. This sequence encodes CASSARQGKAKNIQYF.

This clone was seen a few times. The chain carries TRBV10-3 and TRBJ1-2, with a weak D call TRBD1 (5 bases). CDR3 length: 13 residues. Germline CDR1 is ENHRY and CDR2 is SYGVKD. Trimming removed 6 bases from V and 0 bases from J, with 8 bases in between. CDR3 bases: TGTGCCATCAGCGACAGCCCTAACTATGGCTACACCTTC. It specifies CAISDSPNYGYTF.

For this clone: Other DNA sequences in the sample encode the same CDR3. The J gene is TRBJ2-1, the V gene TRBV4-3, with 12 bases that match TRBD2. The CDR3 extends over 15 amino acids. V shed 3 bases, J shed 4 bases, and the junction held 1 base outside the gene matches. CDR1 is LGHNA and CDR2 is YSLEER in the germline V gene. The CDR3 coding sequence is TGCGCCAGCAGCCAGGGACTAGCGGGTTACAATGAGCAGTTCTTC. Protein: CASSQGLAGYNEQFF.

The CDR3 here is CATSRVAVSYNEQFF. The CDR3 nucleotides read TGTGCCACCAGCAGAGTAGCAGTCTCCTACAATGAGCAGTTCTTC. V is TRBV15 and J is TRBJ2-1; D gene ambiguous. The germline V gene has CDR1 LNHNV and CDR2 YYDKDF (reference sequence). This CDR3 has 15 residues. V was trimmed by 1 base and J by 0 bases, leaving 7 bases between them.

In this sample, this clone turned up once. The chain has TRBV19 and TRBJ1-6; D is unresolved. With 0 bases removed from V and 10 bases from J, the gap between germline ends came to 13 bases. CDR1 is LNHDA, CDR2 SQIVND, per germline (reference sequence). This CDR3 is built from 15 residues. CDR3 DNA: TGTGCCAGTAGTATAGATGGGGTCCTACGATCACCCCTCCACTTT. It codes for CASSIDGVLRSPLHF.

The chain carries TRBV10-1 and TRBJ2-1; 10 bases map to TRBD2. Germline values: CDR1 WNHNN, CDR2 SYGVQD (reference sequence). V lost 0 bases and J lost 12; bases outside the gene matches: 8. The CDR3 contains 15 residues. CDR3 bases: TGCGCCAGCAGTGAGTCGAGAGTAGCGGGAGGAGTGCAGTTCTTC. Translated, it gives CASSESRVAGGVQFF.

J is TRBJ2-7 and V is TRBV7-2, with 9 bases matching TRBD1. Germline V gene sequence: CDR1 SGHTA, CDR2 FQGNSA. This CDR3 comprises 15 residues. After removal of 5 bases from V and 4 bases from J, the junction contained 9 bases not matched to a gene. The CDR3 DNA reads as TGTGCCAGCAGCGGGACAGGGTCGGATAGATACGAGCAGTACTTC. As protein: CASSGTGSDRYEQYF.

The chain uses TRBV30 and TRBJ1-2; a weak D match, TRBD1 (5 bases). The CDR3 length is 14 residues. From germline, CDR1 is GTSNPN and CDR2 SVGIG (reference sequence). Trimming cost V 7 bases and J 8 bases, with 23 bases left between them. The DNA for the CDR3 is TGTGCCTTCGAACCCCGGACTCGGGGCCTAGGCTACACCTTC. Protein sequence: CAFEPRTRGLGYTF.

J is TRBJ2-2 and V is TRBV5-4; D is ambiguous. The CDR3 consists of 13 residues. Germline V gene sequence: CDR1 SGHNT, CDR2 YYREEE (reference sequence). V lost 8 bases to trimming and J lost 4 bases, with 12 bases between them. The CDR3 loop is CASLLRSTGELFF. The CDR3 DNA reads TGTGCCAGTTTGTTGCGGAGCACCGGGGAGCTGTTTTTT.

The CDR3 is CASSGTGALNTEAFF. The CDR3 DNA reads TGTGCCAGCAGTGGAACAGGAGCTCTGAACACTGAAGCTTTCTTT. V usage is TRBV6-1 and J usage is TRBJ1-1, with D possibly being TRBD1 (5 bases). The CDR3 runs to 15 residues. CDR1 is MNHNS, CDR2 SASEGT, per germline. V was pared by 4 bases and J by 0 bases, with 12 bases between.

The chain is built from TRBV20-1 and TRBJ1-2; D unresolved. Germline values: CDR1 DFQATT, CDR2 SNEGSKA (reference sequence). The CDR3 length is 11 residues. The V end was cut by 6 bases, the J end by 2 bases, with 7 bases between. The CDR3 reads CSAVANYGYTF. The CDR3 bases are TGCAGTGCGGTCGCGAACTATGGCTACACCTTC.

This rearrangement joins TRBV18 to TRBJ1-5, with a possible D match to TRBD1 (6 bases). CDR1 KGHSH and CDR2 LQKENI come from the germline V gene. This CDR3 region has 16 residues. Trimming stripped 2 bases from V and 7 bases from J, with 18 bases between. In nucleotides, the CDR3 is TGTGCCAGCTCACCAGGGAACAGGGTGATCGGGCAGCCCCAGCATTTT. Translation: CASSPGNRVIGQPQHF.

This clone was counted once. The J gene is TRBJ2-3, the V gene TRBV5-6; possibly TRBD1 for D (5 bases). The V end was cut by 5 bases, the J end by 6 bases, with 16 bases between. This CDR3 has 14 residues. CDR1 and CDR2 (germline): SGHDT, YYEEEE. The CDR3 DNA reads as TGTGCCAGCAGTCAACAGGCCGTCACGGATACGCAGTATTTT. This gives the protein CASSQQAVTDTQYF. Full variable domain (outside the CDR3, taken from reference TRBV5-6 and TRBJ2-3): DAGVTQSPTHLIKTRGQQVTLRCSPKSGHDTVSWYQQALGQGPQFIFQYYEEEERQRGNFPDRFSGHQFPNYSSELNVNALLLGDSALYLCASSQQAVTDTQYFGPGTRLTVL.

A single count supports this clone. The chain joins TRBV10-3 to TRBJ1-4, with TRBD1 matching over 7 bases. Germline CDR1 is ENHRY and CDR2 is SYGVKD. Trimming cost V 3 bases and J 6 bases; bases outside gene matches: 4. The CDR3 is made up of 14 amino acids. The CDR3 nucleotides are TGTGCCATCAGTGATGGAGGGGGCTATGAAAAACTGTTTTTT. Encoded protein: CAISDGGGYEKLFF.

The V gene is TRBV9, the J gene TRBJ2-1; 7 nucleotides match TRBD1. Germline lookup yields CDR1 SGDLS and CDR2 YYNGEE. This CDR3 has 14 amino acids. The junction had 10 bases not matched to a gene; V was cut back by 7 bases and J by 6 bases. CDR3 coding DNA: TGTGCCAGCGCTACAGGGGACCATATCAATGAGCAGTTCTTC. Translating it yields CASATGDHINEQFF.

The chain recombines TRBV18 with TRBJ1-3; perhaps TRBD1 as D (5 bases). V was shortened by 3 bases and J by 4 bases, with 19 bases between the two germline ends. From germline, CDR1 is KGHSH and CDR2 LQKENI. The CDR3 loop spans 17 amino acids. The CDR3 DNA sequence: TGTGCCAGCTCACCCGACCAGGTCAGGGCGAGAGGAAACACCATATATTTT. It codes for CASSPDQVRARGNTIYF.

The chain uses TRBV6-6 and TRBJ2-3, with unresolved D. Trimming pared 5 bases from V and 5 bases from J, leaving 5 bases between. The CDR3 has 11 amino acids. Germline lookup yields CDR1 MNHNY and CDR2 SVGAGI (reference sequence). In nucleotides, the CDR3 is TGTGCCAGCAGTCAAGTAGATACGCAGTATTTT. This codes for CASSQVDTQYF.

This rearrangement joins TRBV5-1 to TRBJ2-7, with D possibly TRBD1 on 5 matching bases. The length of the CDR3 is 16 residues. Trimming stripped 1 base from V and 0 bases from J, with 14 bases between. Germline V gene data show CDR1 as SGHRS and CDR2 as YFSETQ. CDR3 region: CASSLLFGQSSYEQYF. The CDR3 DNA follows: TGCGCCAGCAGCTTGTTATTCGGACAAAGCTCCTACGAGCAGTACTTC.

With respect to this clone: One end of the junction is discordant with germline, which a read error may explain. V gene TRBV7-7 combines with J gene TRBJ2-1; a weak D match, TRBD2 (7 bases). Germline V gives CDR1 SSHAT, CDR2 FNYEAQ (reference sequence). The CDR3 covers 16 residues. The CDR3 reads CASSREGGASYNEQFF. The CDR3 coding sequence is TGTGCTAGCAGCCGCGAAGGGGGGGCCTCCTACAATGAGCAGTTCTTC.

The chain couples TRBV4-1 to TRBJ2-2; 10 bases match TRBD2. Germline V gene data show CDR1 as MGHRA and CDR2 as YSYEKL. The CDR3 spans 17 residues. The ends lost 4 bases at V and 1 base at J; junction bases unmatched: 6. The CDR3 nucleotides are TGCGCCAGCAGCCCCTCGGTAGCGGGGGGGAACACCGGGGAGCTGTTTTTT. Residues: CASSPSVAGGNTGELFF.

Comment on this clone: This sample also contains other DNA sequences that code for the same CDR3. The chain employs TRBV28 and TRBJ2-7; D may be TRBD1 (6 bases). The length of the CDR3 is 14 residues. V lost 2 bases and J lost 0, with 8 bases in between. Germline V gives CDR1 MDHEN, CDR2 SYDVKM. The CDR3: CASSLEQGSYEQYF. The CDR3 DNA is TGTGCCAGCAGTTTAGAACAGGGCTCCTACGAGCAGTACTTC.

This clone showed up just once. CDR3 loop: CASNRGLTSQGDGYTF. CDR3 coding DNA: TGCGCCAGCAATCGGGGGCTTACGAGTCAAGGGGATGGCTACACCTTC. V and J are TRBV4-1 and TRBJ1-2; D is perhaps TRBD1 (6 bases). The germline CDR1 and CDR2 sequences are MGHRA and YSYEKL. V shed 7 bases and J shed 6 bases, with 24 bases lying between them. The CDR3 has 16 residues.

The chain is built from TRBV7-2 and TRBJ2-3; 10 bases map to TRBD2. Germline CDR1 SGHTA, CDR2 FQGNSA. Trimming at V came to 6 bases and at J to 0 bases, leaving 3 bases not matched to a gene. The CDR3 runs 15 residues. The CDR3 spells CASRLAGVSTDTQYF. DNA of the CDR3: TGTGCCAGCAGGCTAGCGGGAGTTAGCACAGATACGCAGTATTTT.